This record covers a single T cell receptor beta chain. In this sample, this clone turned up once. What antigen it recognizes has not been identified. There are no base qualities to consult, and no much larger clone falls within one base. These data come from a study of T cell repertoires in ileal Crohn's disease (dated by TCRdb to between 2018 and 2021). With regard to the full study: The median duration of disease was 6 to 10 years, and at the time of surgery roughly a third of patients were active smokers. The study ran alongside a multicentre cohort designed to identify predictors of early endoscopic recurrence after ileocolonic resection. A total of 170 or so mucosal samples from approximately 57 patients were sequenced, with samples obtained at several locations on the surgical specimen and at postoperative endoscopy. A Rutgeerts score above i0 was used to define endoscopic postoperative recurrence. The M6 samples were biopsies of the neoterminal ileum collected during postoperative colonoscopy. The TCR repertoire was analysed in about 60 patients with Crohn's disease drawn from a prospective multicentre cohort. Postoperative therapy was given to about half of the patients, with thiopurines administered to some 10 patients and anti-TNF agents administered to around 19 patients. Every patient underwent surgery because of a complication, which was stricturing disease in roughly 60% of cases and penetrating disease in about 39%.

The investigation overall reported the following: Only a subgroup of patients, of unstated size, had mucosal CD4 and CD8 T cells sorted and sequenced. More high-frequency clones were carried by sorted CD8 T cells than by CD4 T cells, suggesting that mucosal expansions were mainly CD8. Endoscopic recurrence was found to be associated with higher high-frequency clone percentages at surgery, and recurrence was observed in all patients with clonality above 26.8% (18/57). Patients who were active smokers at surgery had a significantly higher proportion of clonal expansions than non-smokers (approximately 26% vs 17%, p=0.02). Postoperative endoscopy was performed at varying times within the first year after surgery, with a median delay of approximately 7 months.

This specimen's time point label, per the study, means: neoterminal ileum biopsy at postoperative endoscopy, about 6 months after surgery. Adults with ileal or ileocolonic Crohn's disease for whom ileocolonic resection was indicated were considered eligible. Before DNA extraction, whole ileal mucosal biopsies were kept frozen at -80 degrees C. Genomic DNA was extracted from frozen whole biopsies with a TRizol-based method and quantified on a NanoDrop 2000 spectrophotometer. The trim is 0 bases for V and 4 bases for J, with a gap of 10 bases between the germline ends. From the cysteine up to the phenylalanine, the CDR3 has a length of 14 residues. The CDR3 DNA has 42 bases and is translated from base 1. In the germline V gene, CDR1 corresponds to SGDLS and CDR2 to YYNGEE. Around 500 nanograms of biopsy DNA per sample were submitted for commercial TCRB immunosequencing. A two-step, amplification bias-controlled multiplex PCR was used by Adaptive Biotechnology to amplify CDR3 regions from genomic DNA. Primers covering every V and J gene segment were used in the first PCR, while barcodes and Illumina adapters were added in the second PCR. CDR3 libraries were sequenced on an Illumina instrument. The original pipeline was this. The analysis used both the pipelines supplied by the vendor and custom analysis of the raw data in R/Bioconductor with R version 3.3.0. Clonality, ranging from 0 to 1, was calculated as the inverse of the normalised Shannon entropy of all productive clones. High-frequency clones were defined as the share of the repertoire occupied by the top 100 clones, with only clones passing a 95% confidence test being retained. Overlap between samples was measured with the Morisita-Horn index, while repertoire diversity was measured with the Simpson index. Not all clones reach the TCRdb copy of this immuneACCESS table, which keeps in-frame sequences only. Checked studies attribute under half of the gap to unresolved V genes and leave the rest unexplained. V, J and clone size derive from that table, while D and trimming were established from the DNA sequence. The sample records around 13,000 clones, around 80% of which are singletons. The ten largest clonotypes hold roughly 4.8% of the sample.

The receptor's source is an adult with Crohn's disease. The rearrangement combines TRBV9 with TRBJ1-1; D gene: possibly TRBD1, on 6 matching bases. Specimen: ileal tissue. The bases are TGTGCCAGCAGCGTAGCCCAGGACAGCACTGAAGCTTTCTTT. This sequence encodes CASSVAQDSTEAFF.